These 18 T cell receptor beta chains were sequenced from one sample in a study of blood T cell repertoires in COVID-19. Sequencing used immunoSEQ multiplex PCR; TCRdb keeps in-frame clones, though not all of them. The sample holds 57,000 or so clones, about 82% seen once. The sequencing sample was made of peripheral blood. These receptor sequences come from a man in his sixties or seventies with acute or convalescent COVID-19.

This chain uses TRBV6-5 with TRBJ1-2; tentatively, D is TRBD1 (6 bases). CDR3 length equals 12 residues. Trimming pared 6 bases from V and 7 bases from J, leaving 12 bases between. Germline V CDR1 and CDR2: MNHEY, SVGAGI. The CDR3 reads CASRKGGGGYTF. CDR3 nucleotide sequence: TGTGCCAGCAGGAAAGGGGGGGGTGGCTACACCTTC.

The chain uses TRBV19 and TRBJ2-7, with D perhaps matching TRBD1 (5 bases). With 7 bases removed from V and 3 bases from J, the gap between germline ends came to 16 bases. The CDR3 spans 14 residues. Germline V gene sequence: CDR1 LNHDA, CDR2 SQIVND (reference sequence). CDR3 residues: CASKATANVYEQYF. CDR3 nucleotides: TGTGCCAGTAAGGCGACAGCTAACGTCTACGAGCAGTACTTC.

The CDR3 bases are TGTGCCACCCAGGGTGGGTGGGATGAAAAACTGTTTTTT. It is translated as CATQGGWDEKLFF. This chain uses TRBV6-5 with TRBJ1-4; D possibly corresponds to TRBD1 (5 bases). The CDR3 totals 13 residues. V lost 10 bases and J lost 6, with 15 bases in between. CDR1 is MNHEY and CDR2 is SVGAGI in the germline V gene.

The rearrangement links TRBV9 to TRBJ2-3; 12 nucleotides align to TRBD2. Germline V gene sequence: CDR1 SGDLS, CDR2 YYNGEE. This CDR3 is 15 amino acids long. The junction had 1 base not matched to a gene; V was cut back by 4 bases and J by 1 base. Written as DNA, the CDR3 is TGTGCCAGCAGCCCTAGCGGGGGGGGCACAGATACGCAGTATTTT. It translates to CASSPSGGGTDTQYF.

The gene calls are TRBV10-3 and TRBJ1-2; 9 bases are shared with TRBD1. J was trimmed by 7 bases and V by 2 bases; bases with no gene match: 8. Per the germline V gene, CDR1 is ENHRY and CDR2 is SYGVKD. This CDR3 region has 15 residues. CDR3 residues: CAISEGTGFLRGYTF. As DNA, the CDR3 is TGTGCCATCAGTGAGGGGACAGGGTTCCTTCGTGGCTACACCTTC.

The chain combines TRBV18 with TRBJ1-5; D call uncertain. Germline lookup yields CDR1 KGHSH and CDR2 LQKENI. The CDR3 is 13 amino acids. Trimming pared 6 bases from V and 8 bases from J, leaving 14 bases between. CDR3 protein: CASSTRVLEPQHF. DNA of the CDR3: TGTGCCAGCTCCACGAGGGTTCTGGAGCCCCAGCATTTT. Drawing the rest from reference TRBV18 and TRBJ1-5, the complete variable domain is NAGVMQNPRHLVRRRGQEARLRCSPMKGHSHVYWYRQLPEEGLKFMVYLQKENIIDESGMPKERFSAEFPKEGPSILRIQQVVRGDSAAYFCASSTRVLEPQHFGDGTRLSIL.

The gene calls are TRBV20-1 and TRBJ1-1; 7 bases agree with TRBD1. Per the germline V gene, CDR1 is DFQATT and CDR2 is SNEGSKA (reference sequence). The CDR3 contains 14 residues. V shed 3 bases, J shed 3 bases, and the junction held 7 bases outside the gene matches. The CDR3 nucleotides are TGCAGTGCTAGTTTAGGGGGCCGTCACACTGAAGCTTTCTTT. This codes for CSASLGGRHTEAFF.

This CDR3 is CASSQGTSLDLETQYF. CDR3 sequence (DNA): TGTGCCAGCAGCCAAGGGACTTCCTTAGACTTAGAGACCCAGTACTTC. The gene calls are TRBV3-1 (or the pseudogene TRBV3-2) and TRBJ2-5; possible D gene TRBD2, 5 bases. The CDR3 covers 16 residues. Looked up from germline, CDR1 is LGHDT and CDR2 is YNNKEL (reference sequence). V lost 1 base and J lost 4, with 16 bases in between.

This chain uses TRBV3-1 (or the pseudogene TRBV3-2) with TRBJ2-1; 10 bases are shared with TRBD2. Germline loops: CDR1 LGHDT, CDR2 YNNKEL (reference sequence). V trimming: 1 base; J trimming: 12 bases; junction bases outside the gene matches: 6. CDR3 length equals 14 residues. The CDR3 loop reads CASSQVAGLAWQFF. In DNA form, the CDR3 reads TGTGCCAGCAGCCAAGTTGCGGGACTAGCGTGGCAGTTCTTC.

The chain couples TRBV4-1 to TRBJ1-5; TRBD1 aligns across 9 bases. Germline V gives CDR1 MGHRA, CDR2 YSYEKL. There are 17 residues in the CDR3. With V trimmed by 4 bases and J by 0 bases, 7 bases remained unmatched. The CDR3 region is CASSLGTGSYSNQPQHF. For the CDR3, the DNA is TGCGCCAGCAGCCTGGGGACAGGGTCTTATAGCAATCAGCCCCAGCATTTT.

The genes are TRBV5-1 and TRBJ2-7; 9 bases map to TRBD1. This CDR3 region has 19 residues. Germline CDR1 reads SGHRS; CDR2 reads YFSETQ. With V trimmed by 3 bases and J by 5 bases, 21 bases remained unmatched. The CDR3 sequence is CASSSYHPGTAGQGDEQYF. The DNA of the CDR3 is TGCGCCAGCAGCTCCTACCACCCCGGCACCGCGGGACAGGGAGACGAGCAGTACTTC.

This chain uses TRBV6-5 with TRBJ1-6, with D perhaps matching TRBD1 (6 bases). CDR3 size: 13 residues. V was pared by 4 bases and J by 8 bases, with 9 bases between. Germline CDR1 MNHEY, CDR2 SVGAGI. CDR3 coding DNA: TGTGCCAGCAGTTTCTCAGGGGATTCACCCCTCCACTTT. Protein product: CASSFSGDSPLHF.

This clone was seen more than once but under ten times. The chain joins TRBV29-1 to TRBJ1-3; maybe TRBD1 (6 bases). Germline V gives CDR1 SQVTM, CDR2 ANQGSEA. Trimming left V 3 bases short and J 0 bases short, with 21 bases between. The CDR3 runs to 18 residues. The CDR3 region has the DNA TGCAGCGTTGATCTCTCTGTGGGGACACCTGCCTCTGGAAACACCATATATTTT. Its translation is CSVDLSVGTPASGNTIYF.

V usage is TRBV5-4 and J usage is TRBJ2-7; 8 bases line up with TRBD2. With V trimmed by 3 bases and J by 8 bases, 10 bases remained unmatched. Per germline, CDR1 SGHNT and CDR2 YYREEE (reference sequence). The CDR3 covers 14 residues. The CDR3 spells CASSSKSGGEKQYF. The CDR3 nucleotides read TGTGCCAGCAGCTCAAAGTCGGGGGGGGAGAAGCAGTACTTC.

About this clone: A junction end diverges from the germline sequence, so it may reflect a read error. The V gene is TRBV7-6, the J gene TRBJ1-2, with 9 bases identical to TRBD1. The CDR3 extends over 15 amino acids. Germline CDR1 reads SGHVS; CDR2 reads FNYEAQ. The CDR3 here is CASSFGGGDRENLAF. In nucleotides, the CDR3 is TGTGCCAGCAGCTTTGGCGGTGGGGACAGGGAAAATTTAGCCTTC.

The chain has TRBV14 and TRBJ2-6; 7 nucleotides match TRBD1. Germline V gene sequence: CDR1 SGHDN, CDR2 FVKESK. The length of the CDR3 is 18 residues. The V gene end was trimmed by 6 bases and the J gene end by 0 bases; junction bases not matched to a gene: 11. The CDR3 sequence: CASRPAGTVLSGANVLTF. The CDR3 nucleotides read TGTGCCAGCAGGCCAGCCGGGACAGTTCTCTCTGGGGCCAACGTCCTGACTTTC.

The CDR3 nucleotides are TGTGCCAGTAGTATCGGCGGACAGATCTCCTACGAGCAGTACTTC. Translation gives CASSIGGQISYEQYF. The chain carries TRBV19 and TRBJ2-7, with D tentatively TRBD1 (6 bases). Trimming took off 3 bases at V and 0 bases at J, with 12 bases between the two ends. This CDR3 is 15 amino acids long. Per the germline V gene, CDR1 is LNHDA and CDR2 is SQIVND (reference sequence).

The chain joins TRBV18 to TRBJ1-5; TRBD1 aligns across 7 bases. CDR3 size: 15 residues. Trimming cost V 3 bases and J 2 bases; bases outside gene matches: 4. The germline CDR1 and CDR2 sequences are KGHSH and LQKENI. CDR3 protein: CASSPRRGGNQPQHF. The CDR3 DNA reads as TGTGCCAGCTCACCCCGCAGGGGGGGCAATCAGCCCCAGCATTTT.